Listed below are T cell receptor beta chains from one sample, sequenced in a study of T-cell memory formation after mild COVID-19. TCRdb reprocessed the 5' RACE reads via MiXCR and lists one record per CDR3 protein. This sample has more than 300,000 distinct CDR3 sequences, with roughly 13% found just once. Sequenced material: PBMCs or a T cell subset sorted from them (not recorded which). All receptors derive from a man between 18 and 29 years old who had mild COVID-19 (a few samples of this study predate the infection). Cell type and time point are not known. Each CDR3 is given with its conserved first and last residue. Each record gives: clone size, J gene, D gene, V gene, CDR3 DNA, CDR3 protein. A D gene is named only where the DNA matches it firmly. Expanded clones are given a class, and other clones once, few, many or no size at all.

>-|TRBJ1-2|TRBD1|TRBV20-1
TGCAGTGCCCCTGGACAGGGGGCTCTTGGGGGCTACACCTTC
CSAPGQGALGGYTF
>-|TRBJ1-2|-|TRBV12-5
TGTGCTAGTGGTTTCATCCTACAGGGTCCCGTTGATGGCTACACCTTC
CASGFILQGPVDGYTF
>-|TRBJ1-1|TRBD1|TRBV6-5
TGTGCCAGCAGTTCGGACAGGGGTGGGGAGTCTGAAGCTTTCTTT
CASSSDRGGESEAFF
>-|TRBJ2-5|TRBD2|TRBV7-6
TGTGCCAGCAGCCAGCGGGGGGGCCTCGGGGAGACCCAGTACTTC
CASSQRGGLGETQYF
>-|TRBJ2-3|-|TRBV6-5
TGTGCCAGCAGTTACTCGAGCCGGGGGACAGATACGCAGTATTTT
CASSYSSRGTDTQYF
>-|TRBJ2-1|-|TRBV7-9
TGTGCCAGCAGCTTAGGCGAGGGGTTGAGCAATGAGCAGTTCTTC
CASSLGEGLSNEQFF
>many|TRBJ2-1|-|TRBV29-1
TGCAGCGCAGTCCAGGGCCTCTCCTACAATGAGCAGTTCTTC
CSAVQGLSYNEQFF
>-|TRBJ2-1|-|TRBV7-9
TGTGCCAGCAGCTGGGGACCCCAAAGGGGTTACAATGAGCAGTTCTTC
CASSWGPQRGYNEQFF
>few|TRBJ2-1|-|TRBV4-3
TGCGCCAGCAGCCCCATCCTCGGACGAGACTACAATGAGCAGTTCTTC
CASSPILGRDYNEQFF
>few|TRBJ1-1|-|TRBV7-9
TGTGCCAGCCAGTTGCCGTCGAACACTGAAGCTTTCTTT
CASQLPSNTEAFF
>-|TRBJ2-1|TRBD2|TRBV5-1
TGCGCCAGCAGCATCCCGATGCTAGCGGGGGGGCCCAATGAGCAGTTCTTC
CASSIPMLAGGPNEQFF
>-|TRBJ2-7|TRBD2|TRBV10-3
TGTGCCATCAGTGAGGTCGAGCGGGGGGGTAACGAGCAGTACTTC
CAISEVERGGNEQYF
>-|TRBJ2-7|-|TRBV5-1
TGCGCCAGCAGCTTCCTTGGAGACAACTACGGCTACGAGCAGTACTTC
CASSFLGDNYGYEQYF
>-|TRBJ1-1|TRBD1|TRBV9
TGTGCCAGCAGCGTAAATGGAGGGACAGGCGATTTCCTGAACACTGAAGCTTTCTTT
CASSVNGGTGDFLNTEAFF
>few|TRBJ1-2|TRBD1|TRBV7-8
TGTGCCAGCAGCGTGGACAGGGTCCCTAACTATGGCTACACCTTC
CASSVDRVPNYGYTF
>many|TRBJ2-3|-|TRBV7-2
TGTGCCAGCAGCTTTGATGCGATGCGGACGCAGTATTTT
CASSFDAMRTQYF
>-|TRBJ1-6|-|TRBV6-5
TGTGCCAGCAGTTACTCGGGGGGGACCGCTAATTCACCCCTCCACTTT
CASSYSGGTANSPLHF
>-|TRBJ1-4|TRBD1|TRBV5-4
TGTGCCAGCAGCTCGGGACAGTTTAATGAAAAACTGTTTTTT
CASSSGQFNEKLFF
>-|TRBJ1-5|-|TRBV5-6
TGTGCCAGCAGGGCACCCCGGGGGAATCAGCCCCAGCATTTT
CASRAPRGNQPQHF
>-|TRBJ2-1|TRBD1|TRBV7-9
TGTGCCAGCAGCTTAGGGGAAGGGGGCCGTGAGCAGTTCTTC
CASSLGEGGREQFF